The table lists the clone carrying this T cell receptor (beta chain) with many counts. Its specificity is not known. Molecular-barcoded quantitative 5'-RACE produced these TCR beta libraries. TCRdb itself ran the 5' RACE reads through MiXCR, one entry per CDR3 protein. The data contain more than 110,000 distinct CDR3 sequences, 8% to 9% of them singletons. The sample comes from a study of CD8 T cells in ankylosing spondylitis. The length of the CDR3 is 17 residues. The germline CDR1 and CDR2 sequences are SGHTA and FQGNSA. J gave up 2 bases and V 5 bases, and 12 bases lay outside the gene matches. Whole-study findings and limits: The disease-linked clones had a CD8+ phenotype and low blood frequencies. Earlier authors reported some of these motif variants in reactive arthritis synovial fluid and blood.

The TCR was taken from a male donor with ankylosing spondylitis. The specimen was synovial fluid, either unsorted or a sorted T cell fraction (not recorded which). The chain carries TRBV7-2 and TRBJ2-3; TRBD1 matches at 8 bases. The CDR3: CASSQYRGSILTDTQYF. CDR3 DNA sequence: TGTGCCAGCAGCCAGTACAGGGGGAGCATTCTCACAGATACGCAGTATTTT.